This T cell receptor (beta chain) was recorded in a study of shared T cell receptors in the human thymus. Produced via immunoSEQ multiplex PCR; TCRdb's table is partial and in-frame only. The sample carries 700,000 to 750,000 clones, 70% to 90% recorded once. V gave up 2 bases and J gave up 0 bases, with 8 bases separating them. The CDR3 contains 14 residues. In germline, CDR1 is MDHEN, CDR2 SYDVKM. The same sample was also studied in work on human thymus T cells.

The specimen was thymocytes. The V and J genes are TRBV28 and TRBJ2-7; TRBD2 is a possible D gene (5 bases). The TCR sequence derives from a girl under three years old with a congenital heart defect. CDR3 in DNA: TGTGCCAGCAGTTTAATAACTAGCTCCTACGAGCAGTACTTC. Residues: CASSLITSSYEQYF.